This T cell receptor beta chain originates from a study of CD8 T cells in ankylosing spondylitis. Study-wide results and caveats: Reactive arthritis synovial fluid and blood previously showed some of these motif variants.

This clonotype was seen once. What it binds is unknown. Compared with germline, one end of the junction differs, possibly owing to a read error. Using its own MiXCR run on the 5' RACE reads, TCRdb lists one record per CDR3 protein. The sample has more than 25,000 distinct CDR3 sequences, roughly 5.3% seen once. CDR3 length: 14 amino acids. CDR1 and CDR2 from the germline V gene are SGDLS and YYNGEE. This TCR was sampled from a female donor with ankylosing spondylitis or in good health (not recorded which). The sequencing sample was made of blood, either unsorted or a sorted T cell fraction (not recorded which). The chain links TRBV9 to TRBJ1-2, with 9 bases lining up with TRBD1. CDR3 DNA sequence: TGTGCCAGAAGCGTAAAGGACAGGGGCTATGGCTACACCTTC. Translated, it gives CARSVKDRGYGYTF.